A single sample is the source of the 18 T cell receptor beta chains below, sequenced in a study of CD8 T cells in Susac syndrome. Reverse transcription of 0.5 to 1 ug RNA was carried out with random hexamers. TCRdb re-called the immunoSEQ multiplex PCR reads through MiXCR, storing one row per CDR3 protein. The sample lists some 400,000 distinct CDR3 sequences, approximately 89% seen once, with more than 0.09% in the top ten. Sequences were obtained from CD8+ T cells from PBMCs. These receptor sequences come from a human donor with multiple sclerosis.

The J gene is TRBJ2-3, the V gene TRBV28, with 9 bases fitting TRBD2. Germline CDR1 is MDHEN and CDR2 is SYDVKM. This CDR3 has 19 amino acids. After removal of 2 bases from V and 1 base from J, the junction contained 13 bases not matched to a gene. The CDR3 reads CASSLTGLACVMGTDTQYF. DNA of the CDR3: TGTGCCAGCAGTTTAACAGGACTAGCGTGCGTGATGGGCACAGATACGCAGTATTTT.

The chain carries TRBV25-1 and TRBJ1-5, with unresolved D. The CDR3 covers 13 residues. The V and J ends lost 3 bases and 2 bases respectively, with 5 bases between them. From germline, CDR1 is MGHDK and CDR2 SYGVNS. The CDR3 here is CASSDQGNQPQHF. CDR3 DNA: TGTGCCAGCAGTGACCAGGGCAATCAGCCCCAGCATTTT.

This clonotype was observed a few times. The rearrangement joins TRBV6-1 to TRBJ2-5; 13 bases fit TRBD2. Germline CDR1 is MNHNS and CDR2 is SASEGT. The CDR3 is made up of 14 amino acids. J gave up 4 bases and V 4 bases, and 0 bases lay outside the gene matches. CDR3 region: CASSGLAGGETQYF. CDR3 bases: TGTGCCAGCAGTGGACTAGCGGGGGGAGAGACCCAGTACTTC.

The CDR3 loop reads CASFSTGTGGAGSRKTQYF. CDR3 nucleotides: TGTGCCAGCTTTTCAACCGGGACAGGGGGCGCCGGGAGTCGAAAGACCCAGTACTTC. The chain carries TRBV27 and TRBJ2-5, with 12 bases fitting TRBD1. J gave up 6 bases and V 8 bases, and 22 bases lay outside the gene matches. This CDR3 is 19 amino acids long. Germline V gene data show CDR1 as MNHEY and CDR2 as SMNVEV (reference sequence).

The chain carries TRBV20-1 and TRBJ2-7; TRBD1 is a possible D gene (5 bases). The CDR3 spans 11 residues. V lost 6 bases and J lost 3, with 9 bases in between. The V gene's germline CDR1 is DFQATT and CDR2 SNEGSKA (reference sequence). The CDR3 spells CSAPDSYEQYF. The CDR3 DNA sequence: TGCAGTGCACCCGACAGCTACGAGCAGTACTTC.

The chain uses TRBV2 and TRBJ2-1, with 7 nucleotides matching TRBD2. V lost 1 base and J lost 6; bases outside the gene matches: 6. Germline lookup yields CDR1 SNHLY and CDR2 FYNNEI. CDR3 length: 15 residues. The CDR3 DNA follows: TGTGCCAGCAGTGAAGTCAAGTCGGGGGGCAATGAGCAGTTCTTC. This encodes CASSEVKSGGNEQFF.

The V gene is TRBV11-2, the J gene TRBJ1-4; D call uncertain. This CDR3 has 16 amino acids. Trimming took off 5 bases at V and 5 bases at J, with 18 bases between the two ends. Germline CDR1 reads SGHAT; CDR2 reads FQNNGV. The CDR3 DNA follows: TGTGCCAGCAGCACGCAGCGGGATTCTCCAAATGAAAAACTGTTTTTT. It translates to CASSTQRDSPNEKLFF.

This rearrangement joins TRBV7-6 to TRBJ2-1, with D unresolved. Germline CDR1 SGHVS, CDR2 FNYEAQ. V was clipped by 0 bases and J by 7 bases, with 19 bases between them. The CDR3 is made up of 17 amino acids. The CDR3 spells CASSLARDEAGRNEQFF. DNA of the CDR3: TGTGCCAGCAGCTTAGCGCGAGACGAGGCCGGTAGGAATGAGCAGTTCTTC.

CDR3 nucleotide sequence: TGTGCCAGCAGTTTGGGTGGGGGGTTCCTTAATCAGCCCCAGCATTTT. This translates into CASSLGGGFLNQPQHF. The genes are TRBV27 and TRBJ1-5, with D tentatively TRBD1 (5 bases). The germline CDR1 and CDR2 sequences are MNHEY and SMNVEV (reference sequence). Trimming removed 3 bases from V and 4 bases from J, with 16 bases in between. This CDR3 is 16 amino acids long.

The chain carries TRBV5-4 and TRBJ1-2; TRBD1 might be the D (6 bases). The CDR3 covers 16 residues. V dropped 4 bases and J dropped 0 bases, with 16 bases sitting between them. The germline CDR1 and CDR2 sequences are SGHNT and YYREEE (reference sequence). CDR3 DNA: TGTGCCAGCAGCACCACCCCAGGGGACGCTAACTATGGCTACACCTTC. It translates to CASSTTPGDANYGYTF.

The chain combines TRBV4-2 with TRBJ2-5; D unresolved. CDR1 LGHNA and CDR2 YNFKEQ come from the germline V gene. This CDR3 region has 13 residues. Trimming took off 2 bases at V and 5 bases at J, with 9 bases between the two ends. This chain's CDR3 is CASSQRQEETQYF. The CDR3 bases are TGTGCCAGCAGCCAAAGGCAGGAGGAGACCCAGTACTTC.

This chain joins TRBV6-5 and TRBJ1-1; D remains ambiguous. The CDR3 has 14 residues. The germline V and J ends were trimmed by 0 bases and 2 bases, with 7 bases remaining between them. Germline-derived CDR1 and CDR2 are MNHEY and SVGAGI. CDR3 coding DNA: TGTGCCAGCAGTTACTCTGTTAATAACACTGAAGCTTTCTTT. It codes for CASSYSVNNTEAFF.

This chain uses TRBV2 with TRBJ2-3; D is undetermined. V dropped 5 bases and J dropped 0 bases, with 12 bases sitting between them. The germline CDR1 and CDR2 sequences are SNHLY and FYNNEI. This CDR3 has 15 residues. The CDR3 sequence is CASSSGQASTDTQYF. The CDR3 DNA reads TGTGCCAGCAGTTCTGGGCAGGCTAGCACAGATACGCAGTATTTT. The entire variable domain, with the rest obtained from reference TRBV2 and TRBJ2-3, is as follows: EPEVTQTPSHQVTQMGQEVILRCVPISNHLYFYWYRQILGQKVEFLVSFYNNEISEKSEIFDDQFSVERPDGSNFTLKIRSTKLEDSAMYFCASSSGQASTDTQYFGPGTRLTVL.

The chain uses TRBV4-1 and TRBJ2-7; 7 nucleotides align to TRBD2. CDR1 is MGHRA, CDR2 YSYEKL, per germline. V was pared by 1 base and J by 0 bases, with 6 bases of the junction left unmatched. The length of the CDR3 is 16 residues. The CDR3 DNA reads TGCGCCAGCAGCCAAGGCTTAAGCGGGGACTCCTACGAGCAGTACTTC. It yields the protein CASSQGLSGDSYEQYF.

V usage is TRBV10-3 and J usage is TRBJ1-1; D gene uncertain. This CDR3 spans 15 amino acids. The ends were cut back, 3 bases at V and 0 bases at J, with 11 bases in the middle. CDR1 is ENHRY and CDR2 is SYGVKD in the germline V gene. The CDR3 here is CAISDRWDLNTEAFF. The CDR3 DNA reads as TGTGCCATCAGTGACCGCTGGGATCTGAACACTGAAGCTTTCTTT.

This clonotype appeared a few times. This chain links TRBV6-1 with TRBJ1-4, with D uncertain. The CDR3 sequence is 13 residues long. Germline-derived CDR1 and CDR2 are MNHNS and SASEGT. Deletions cut 5 bases from V and 8 bases from J, with 12 bases between. The CDR3 DNA reads as TGTGCCAGCAGTCCCCTTTGGAACGAAAAACTGTTTTTT. Its translation: CASSPLWNEKLFF.

The chain employs TRBV29-1 and TRBJ2-7, with D tentatively TRBD1 or TRBD2 (6 bases each). Germline CDR1 SQVTM, CDR2 ANQGSEA. Trimming took 4 bases from V and 5 from J, leaving 12 bases between them. This CDR3 region has 12 residues. CDR3 DNA sequence: TGCAGCGTTGCATGGGGGGCTGACGAGCAGTACTTC. Translated: CSVAWGADEQYF.

The CDR3 nucleotides read TGTGCCTGGAGTGCCGGGACAGGGACCACCGGGGAGCTGTTTTTT. It specifies CAWSAGTGTTGELFF. V and J are TRBV30 and TRBJ2-2; 9 bases agree with TRBD1. CDR3 length: 15 amino acids. J was trimmed by 4 bases and V by 1 base; bases with no gene match: 4. CDR1 is GTSNPN, CDR2 SVGIG, per germline (reference sequence). Together with reference TRBV30 and TRBJ2-2, the CDR3 gives the full variable domain: SQTIHQWPATLVQPVGSPLSLECTVEGTSNPNLYWYRQAAGRGLQLLFYSVGIGQISSEVPQNLSASRPQDRQFILSSKKLLLSDSGFYLCAWSAGTGTTGELFFGEGSRLTVL.